Below, 27 T cell receptor beta chains from the same sample are listed, as sequenced in a study of blood T cell repertoires in COVID-19. Clones were sequenced by immunoSEQ multiplex PCR, and TCRdb holds only the in-frame ones, with some missing. Here the sample spans some 150,000 clones, around 84% being singletons. The sequencing sample was made of peripheral blood. Source of these receptors: a woman aged 70-85 years with COVID-19, enrolled during active disease.

The chain is built from TRBV19 and TRBJ2-3; possible D gene TRBD2, 6 bases. Germline V gene data show CDR1 as LNHDA and CDR2 as SQIVND (reference sequence). Trimming took off 3 bases at V and 6 bases at J, with 13 bases between the two ends. The CDR3 is 14 residues long. CDR3 sequence (DNA): TGTGCCAGTAGTATCACTAGAGGAGGGGATACGCAGTATTTT. Translation gives CASSITRGGDTQYF.

This clone showed up just a few times. The chain links TRBV19 to TRBJ1-4, with 7 bases matching TRBD1. This CDR3 has 13 amino acids. Losses at the gene ends were 6 bases for V and 8 bases for J; bases not matched to a gene: 6. CDR1 is LNHDA and CDR2 is SQIVND in the germline V gene (reference sequence). CDR3 nucleotide sequence: TGTGCCAGTAGCCCGGGACAGTTAGAAAAACTGTTTTTT. This codes for CASSPGQLEKLFF.

This chain joins TRBV9 and TRBJ2-3, with 9 bases that match TRBD2. CDR1 is SGDLS, CDR2 YYNGEE, per germline. The CDR3 has 18 amino acids. Trimming removed 4 bases from V and 1 base from J; junction bases left unmatched: 13. In DNA form, the CDR3 reads TGTGCCAGCAGCCGCTCCGGGGGAGCGGGGGGCCGCACAGATACGCAGTATTTT. Translated, it gives CASSRSGGAGGRTDTQYF.

This clone has a handful of counts. The chain recombines TRBV10-3 with TRBJ1-1; the D gene is possibly TRBD1 (6 bases). V lost 7 bases, J lost 4 bases, and 13 bases lay in between. Germline V gives CDR1 ENHRY, CDR2 SYGVKD. The CDR3 covers 13 residues. The CDR3 nucleotides read TGTGCCATCACCCCCTTCAGGGGCACTGAAGCTTTCTTT. This gives the protein CAITPFRGTEAFF.

The rearrangement links TRBV9 to TRBJ1-3; D remains ambiguous. V lost 4 bases and J lost 2, with 10 bases in between. Germline V gives CDR1 SGDLS, CDR2 YYNGEE. The CDR3 loop spans 14 amino acids. CDR3 amino acids: CASSPTGTGNTIYF. CDR3 DNA sequence: TGTGCCAGCAGCCCAACCGGTACTGGAAACACCATATATTTT.

This clone was found a few times. This rearrangement joins TRBV6-5 to TRBJ1-5; D unresolved. CDR3 length: 15 amino acids. Germline CDR1 reads MNHEY; CDR2 reads SVGAGI. V was cut by 0 bases and J by 7 bases, with 13 bases left in between. CDR3 DNA sequence: TGTGCCAGCAGTTACTCGAGAGGGAAGAGGCAGCCCCAGCATTTT. It codes for CASSYSRGKRQPQHF.

This clone was detected only once. The rearrangement joins TRBV30 to TRBJ2-3, with D possibly being TRBD1 (6 bases). CDR1 and CDR2 from the germline V gene are GTSNPN and SVGIG (reference sequence). The CDR3 is 11 residues long. The V gene lost 6 bases and the J gene lost 8 bases, with 12 bases spanning the gap. CDR3 amino acids: CACVRGGTQYF. For the CDR3, the DNA is TGTGCCTGCGTCAGGGGTGGTACGCAGTATTTT.

This clone has a handful of counts. The rearrangement uses TRBV9 and TRBJ1-5, with D maybe TRBD1 (5 bases). CDR3 length equals 13 residues. Trimming shortened V by 4 bases and J by 1 base, and 6 bases separated the two germline ends. Germline CDR1 is SGDLS and CDR2 is YYNGEE. This chain's CDR3 is CASSSGSNQPQHF. DNA of the CDR3: TGTGCCAGCAGCTCAGGGAGCAATCAGCCCCAGCATTTT.

The gene calls are TRBV2 and TRBJ2-7, with D perhaps matching TRBD2 (6 bases). CDR1 is SNHLY and CDR2 is FYNNEI in the germline V gene. The V end lost 8 bases, the J end lost 5 bases, and 19 bases lay between the germline ends. This CDR3 comprises 14 residues. CDR3 amino acids: CASATSSVVDEQYF. CDR3 DNA: TGTGCCAGCGCAACTAGCTCAGTCGTCGACGAGCAGTACTTC.

V is TRBV2 and J is TRBJ2-7; D is unresolved. Germline assignment: CDR1 SNHLY and CDR2 FYNNEI. Trimming stripped 6 bases from V and 2 bases from J, with 11 bases between. The CDR3 consists of 13 residues. The CDR3 reads CASRGQTPYEQYV. The CDR3 DNA reads TGTGCCAGCAGGGGCCAAACTCCCTACGAGCAGTACGTC.

This clone was detected once. The rearrangement joins TRBV11-2 to TRBJ2-5; maybe TRBD2 (6 bases). The CDR3 is 13 residues long. With 3 bases removed from V and 4 bases from J, the gap between germline ends came to 9 bases. Looked up from germline, CDR1 is SGHAT and CDR2 is FQNNGV. The CDR3 spells CASSLGGGETQYF. The DNA of the CDR3 is TGTGCCAGCAGCTTGGGAGGAGGAGAGACCCAGTACTTC.

This clone appeared once. At the DNA level, this CDR3 is encoded by other sequences in the same sample as well. V usage is TRBV7-2 and J usage is TRBJ2-3, with D possibly matching TRBD2 (6 bases). CDR3 length equals 14 residues. Germline V CDR1 and CDR2: SGHTA, FQGNSA. Trimming took 4 bases from V and 2 from J, leaving 10 bases between them. Written as DNA, the CDR3 is TGTGCCAGCAGCTCTTCGGGAGACACAGATACGCAGTATTTT. The encoded protein is CASSSSGDTDTQYF.

The chain employs TRBV29-1 and TRBJ2-7, with 7 bases identical to TRBD2. V shed 4 bases, J shed 1 base, and the junction held 4 bases outside the gene matches. Germline values: CDR1 SQVTM, CDR2 ANQGSEA. This CDR3 spans 13 amino acids. The CDR3 reads CSVVRTSSYEQYF. DNA of the CDR3: TGCAGCGTTGTACGGACTAGTTCCTACGAGCAGTACTTC.

The chain carries TRBV24-1 and TRBJ2-5; 8 bases are shared with TRBD2. The CDR3 is made up of 14 amino acids. Germline V gives CDR1 KGHDR, CDR2 SFDVKD. J was trimmed by 5 bases and V by 5 bases; bases with no gene match: 6. DNA for the CDR3: TGTGCCACCAGTGCGGGGGGGAGGGCGGAGACCCAGTACTTC. Protein sequence: CATSAGGRAETQYF.

The V call is TRBV6-1, the J call TRBJ1-1; D possibly corresponds to TRBD1 (5 bases). V was pared by 2 bases and J by 4 bases, with 8 bases between. CDR1 is MNHNS and CDR2 is SASEGT in the germline V gene. CDR3 length: 13 amino acids. In DNA, the CDR3 is TGTGCCAGCAGTGAAACGACAGTCACTGAAGCTTTCTTT. Its translation is CASSETTVTEAFF.

The table lists this clone with many counts. The V call is TRBV7-9, the J call TRBJ1-4, with TRBD1 matching over 8 bases. This CDR3 region has 18 residues. Germline values: CDR1 SEHNR, CDR2 FQNEAQ (reference sequence). With V trimmed by 4 bases and J by 8 bases, 18 bases remained unmatched. The CDR3 spells CASSSGWGQALDSEKLFF. CDR3 DNA sequence: TGTGCCAGCAGCTCCGGTTGGGGACAGGCTCTTGATTCCGAAAAACTGTTTTTT.

The gene calls are TRBV3-1 (or the pseudogene TRBV3-2) and TRBJ1-2; D remains ambiguous. The CDR3 totals 18 residues. CDR1 and CDR2 (germline): LGHDT, YNNKEL (reference sequence). The V end lost 2 bases, the J end lost 0 bases, and 19 bases lay between the germline ends. In DNA form, the CDR3 reads TGTGCCAGCAGCCAAAGCCCTAGTAGTACCCCAGCTAACTATGGCTACACCTTC. Encoded protein: CASSQSPSSTPANYGYTF.

This chain's CDR3 is CASSPKGLGGPYNEQFF. CDR3 DNA sequence: TGTGCCAGCAGCCCAAAAGGGTTAGGGGGACCGTACAATGAGCAGTTCTTC. This chain connects TRBV6-4 to TRBJ2-1; a weak D match, TRBD1 (6 bases). V was pared by 6 bases and J by 4 bases, with 22 bases between. Germline V gene data show CDR1 as MRHNA and CDR2 as SNTAGT. CDR3 length equals 17 residues.

The sample holds a few counts of this clone. The gene calls are TRBV3-1 (or the pseudogene TRBV3-2) and TRBJ1-3, with D perhaps matching TRBD1 (6 bases). V shed 7 bases and J shed 6 bases, with 19 bases lying between them. Germline CDR1 reads LGHDT; CDR2 reads YNNKEL (reference sequence). This CDR3 has 15 amino acids. CDR3 sequence (DNA): TGTGCCAGCACCCTAGGGGCTAACAGGGTAAACACCATATATTTT. Translated, it gives CASTLGANRVNTIYF.

This clone occurred once. CDR3 sequence: CASSPPGQAYGYTF. For the CDR3, the DNA is TGTGCCAGCTCACCACCCGGTCAGGCGTATGGCTACACCTTC. V and J are TRBV18 and TRBJ1-2; no firm D call. V gave up 0 bases and J gave up 5 bases, with 10 bases separating them. Germline lookup yields CDR1 KGHSH and CDR2 LQKENI. CDR3 size: 14 residues. Combining the CDR3 with reference TRBV18 and TRBJ1-2 gives the whole variable domain NAGVMQNPRHLVRRRGQEARLRCSPMKGHSHVYWYRQLPEEGLKFMVYLQKENIIDESGMPKERFSAEFPKEGPSILRIQQVVRGDSAAYFCASSPPGQAYGYTFGSGTRLTVV.

J is TRBJ1-2 and V is TRBV25-1; D gene unclear. Germline CDR1 is MGHDK and CDR2 is SYGVNS. V dropped 1 base and J dropped 8 bases, with 8 bases sitting between them. CDR3 length: 12 amino acids. CDR3 sequence (DNA): TGTGCCAGCAGTGAATTCCGGGTAGGCTACACCTTC. The encoded protein is CASSEFRVGYTF.

This clone was observed once. The V and J genes are TRBV29-1 and TRBJ1-1; no clear D gene. Trimming pared 8 bases from V and 1 base from J, leaving 8 bases between. Germline lookup yields CDR1 SQVTM and CDR2 ANQGSEA. CDR3 length equals 11 residues. The CDR3 is CSYYRNTEAFF. As DNA, the CDR3 is TGCAGCTATTACAGGAACACTGAAGCTTTCTTT.

The V gene is TRBV28, the J gene TRBJ2-5; D remains ambiguous. Germline V CDR1 and CDR2: MDHEN, SYDVKM. V was trimmed by 7 bases and J by 0 bases, leaving 12 bases between them. The CDR3 extends over 14 amino acids. The CDR3 coding sequence is TGTGCCAGCATCGACTTAGGAGACCAAGAGACCCAGTACTTC. It yields the protein CASIDLGDQETQYF.

This sequence joins TRBV30 and TRBJ2-5; D is possibly TRBD2 (6 bases). The germline CDR1 and CDR2 sequences are GTSNPN and SVGIG (reference sequence). Trimming left V 0 bases short and J 7 bases short, with 18 bases between. This CDR3 has 15 residues. In DNA, the CDR3 is TGTGCCTGGAGTGTACAGCGGAGGGGATCGGGGACCCAGTACTTC. It is translated as CAWSVQRRGSGTQYF.

V and J are TRBV2 and TRBJ1-2; D may be TRBD1 (6 bases). Germline CDR1 is SNHLY and CDR2 is FYNNEI. This CDR3 region has 14 residues. Trimming took 0 bases from V and 5 from J, leaving 10 bases between them. CDR3: CASSEAGGPYGYTF. DNA of the CDR3: TGTGCCAGCAGTGAAGCGGGGGGGCCTTATGGCTACACCTTC.

The V call is TRBV6-5, the J call TRBJ1-2; D remains unclear. Germline V gene lookup returns CDR1 MNHEY and CDR2 SVGAGI. V was trimmed by 9 bases and J by 8 bases, leaving 19 bases between them. The CDR3 is made up of 13 amino acids. As DNA, the CDR3 is TGTGCCAGTTCGGGCAGCGGTCTTGGGGGCTACACCTTC. Encoded protein: CASSGSGLGGYTF.

This rearrangement joins TRBV2 to TRBJ2-5, with 9 positions matching TRBD1. The trim removed 7 bases at V and 2 bases at J, leaving 8 bases unmatched. Per the germline V gene, CDR1 is SNHLY and CDR2 is FYNNEI. CDR3 length equals 15 residues. The CDR3 spells CASTRPGTGQETQYF. CDR3 sequence (DNA): TGTGCCAGCACGCGACCCGGGACAGGGCAAGAGACCCAGTACTTC. Full variable domain (outside the CDR3, taken from reference TRBV2 and TRBJ2-5): EPEVTQTPSHQVTQMGQEVILRCVPISNHLYFYWYRQILGQKVEFLVSFYNNEISEKSEIFDDQFSVERPDGSNFTLKIRSTKLEDSAMYFCASTRPGTGQETQYFGPGTRLLVL.